This T cell receptor beta chain derives from a study of CD8+ T cells in alopecia areata. Study context: The protocol delivered tofacitinib for 6 to 18 months, then withdrew it for 6 months.

General study points: Because of a solitary nonresponder, the connection of baseline CD8+ expansion to response stays uncertain. Many of the expanded lesional clones endured in scalp and blood while on tofacitinib.

As regards this clone: What it recognizes is unknown.

Treatment indicated: oral pan-JAK inhibitor, 5-10 mg twice daily. cDNA reverse transcribed from extracted RNA served as the sequencing template. Generated by immunoSEQ multiplex PCR, the TCRdb table keeps only in-frame clones and is missing some. The sample carries around 190,000 clones, around 60% recorded once. The length of the CDR3 is 15 residues. V was pared by 0 bases and J by 1 base, with 3 bases of the junction left unmatched. Germline V gene lookup returns CDR1 GTSNPN and CDR2 SVGIG (reference sequence). The chain uses TRBV30 and TRBJ2-3, with 8 bases that match TRBD2. This sample comprised CD4+ T cells sorted from blood, obtained at approximately week 50, from a patient treated with tofacitinib. The sequence was collected from a human donor with alopecia areata. CDR3 sequence reads: CAWSVKAGGTDTQYF. CDR3 in DNA: TGTGCCTGGAGTGTAAAAGCGGGGGGCACAGATACGCAGTATTTT.